This T cell receptor beta chain was recovered during a study of shared clonotypes between healthy human individuals. Study background: CD4 naive and CD4 memory each took three plates per donor, while CD8 naive took two and CD8 memory one. Regarding the study as a whole: Lower generation probabilities were found for non-shared clonotypes than for those shared by all four donors. Approximately 5.1% was the fraction of naive CD4 clonotypes found shared across a few donors. Sorted-subset samples were not fully sequenced, rarefaction indicated.

Germline lookup yields CDR1 SGHTA and CDR2 FQGNSA. V shed 7 bases and J 1 base; nucleotides not matched to a gene: 9. This CDR3 comprises 15 residues. The naive CD8 subset, CD45RO-negative cells positively selected for CCR7, excluded terminally differentiated effector memory CD45RA+ cells. As for this clone: Its antigen remains unidentified.

The protocol was immunoSEQ multiplex PCR, while the TCRdb copy is restricted to in-frame clones and leaves out a portion. The sample holds about 580,000 clones, 98% seen once. The sequence was collected from a man aged 25 to 40 in good health. Sequencing input: naive CD8+ T cells sorted from blood. V is TRBV7-2 and J is TRBJ2-7; 8 bases are a match to TRBD2. The CDR3, as DNA: TGTGCCAGCACCCCCGGTGCGGGAGGATCCTACGAGCAGTACTTC. This gives the protein CASTPGAGGSYEQYF.